Below, 25 T cell receptor beta chains from the same sample are listed, as sequenced in a study of identical twins (dated by TCRdb to the mid-2010s). Preparation of the library involved 5' RACE. TCRdb names Illumina HiSeq 2000 as the instrument used. The public reads were run again by TCRdb, first through fastp at Q25 and then through MiXCR, and only productive beta chains were kept. Duplicate CDR3 protein sequences are folded into a single record with the most common DNA and genes. Counted in this sample were under 350,000 distinct CDR3 sequences; roughly 8.6% of them appeared once. In total, the top ten clones hold about 7.1% of the sample. These same data were also listed under a study on yellow fever vaccine responses in identical twins.

Sequencing was performed on CD8+ T cells sorted from blood. All receptors come from a woman aged 18-29 years in good health.

This clonotype was found many times. The chain employs TRBV7-9 and TRBJ2-7; the D gene is possibly TRBD1 (5 bases). This CDR3 contains 17 residues. V lost 6 bases to trimming and J lost 3 bases, with 24 bases between them. The germline CDR1 and CDR2 sequences are SEHNR and FQNEAQ (reference sequence). The CDR3 loop is CASSLPQGANENYEQYF. The CDR3 coding sequence is TGTGCCAGCAGTCTCCCGCAGGGTGCGAATGAAAACTACGAGCAGTACTTC.

In its sample, this clonotype was seen many times. The chain joins TRBV20-1 to TRBJ1-5; 10 bases align to TRBD1. The CDR3 covers 18 residues. The V and J ends lost 1 base and 4 bases, in that order; junction bases with no gene match: 13. Per germline, CDR1 DFQATT and CDR2 SNEGSKA (reference sequence). CDR3 amino acids: CSARAGQGDRVVNQPQHF. The CDR3 nucleotides are TGCAGTGCTAGAGCCGGACAGGGGGACCGAGTCGTGAATCAGCCCCAGCATTTT.

The genes are TRBV2 and TRBJ2-7; D is uncertain. Germline CDR1 and CDR2: SNHLY and FYNNEI. This CDR3 has 11 residues. The V and J ends lost 6 bases and 6 bases respectively, with 9 bases between them. The CDR3 reads CASSGRGEQYF. CDR3 nucleotides: TGTGCCAGCAGCGGACGAGGCGAGCAGTACTTC.

This clonotype was counted only a few times. The chain joins TRBV9 to TRBJ2-1; D gene uncertain. V was shortened by 0 bases and J by 1 base, with 8 bases between the two germline ends. The CDR3 loop spans 15 amino acids. CDR1 is SGDLS and CDR2 is YYNGEE in the germline V gene. CDR3 loop: CASSVDPASYNEQFF. In DNA, the CDR3 is TGTGCCAGCAGCGTAGATCCAGCGTCCTACAATGAGCAGTTCTTC.

The table lists this clonotype with a few counts. Written as DNA, the CDR3 is TGTGCCAGCAGCTTCCCGGCGGGGGGCCCGAACACCGGGGAGCTGTTTTTT. This gives the protein CASSFPAGGPNTGELFF. The chain carries TRBV7-9 and TRBJ2-2; 8 positions match TRBD2. Trimming at V came to 3 bases and at J to 0 bases, leaving 6 bases not matched to a gene. CDR1 is SEHNR, CDR2 FQNEAQ, per germline (reference sequence). This CDR3 comprises 17 residues. The full variable domain, rest sourced from reference TRBV7-9 and TRBJ2-2, is DTGVSQNPRHKITKRGQNVTFRCDPISEHNRLYWYRQTLGQGPEFLTYFQNEAQLEKSRLLSDRFSAERPKGSFSTLEIQRTEQGDSAMYLCASSFPAGGPNTGELFFGEGSRLTVL.

This clonotype has at least ten counts. The chain has TRBV4-1 and TRBJ2-7; TRBD1 matches at 9 bases. The ends lost 8 bases at V and 5 bases at J; junction bases unmatched: 10. Germline loops: CDR1 MGHRA, CDR2 YSYEKL. The CDR3 length is 14 residues. The chain's CDR3 is CASAPGQGINEQYF. As DNA, the CDR3 is TGCGCCAGCGCCCCGGGACAGGGAATCAACGAGCAGTACTTC.

This clonotype was detected a few times. The J gene is TRBJ2-2, the V gene TRBV4-2; possibly TRBD2 for D (5 bases). From germline, CDR1 is LGHNA and CDR2 YNFKEQ. V gave up 1 base and J gave up 3 bases, with 9 bases separating them. This CDR3 comprises 15 residues. The CDR3 loop is CASSQGLGDTGELFF. CDR3 coding DNA: TGTGCCAGCAGCCAAGGTCTGGGAGACACCGGGGAGCTGTTTTTT.

J is TRBJ2-5 and V is TRBV27; D is unclear. Germline assignment: CDR1 MNHEY and CDR2 SMNVEV (reference sequence). V gave up 4 bases and J gave up 1 base, with 10 bases separating them. CDR3 length: 14 amino acids. The CDR3, as DNA: TGTGCCAGCAGTTCGCAGTGGCTCCAAGAGACCCAGTACTTC. Encoded protein: CASSSQWLQETQYF.

This chain links TRBV29-1 with TRBJ2-7; possible D gene TRBD2, 5 bases. Germline CDR1 reads SQVTM; CDR2 reads ANQGSEA. The CDR3 loop spans 13 amino acids. Trimming removed 5 bases from V and 0 bases from J, with 11 bases in between. CDR3 residues: CSVLGKNSYEQYF. The CDR3 nucleotides are TGCAGCGTTCTCGGGAAGAACTCCTACGAGCAGTACTTC.

This clonotype turned up a few times. The V call is TRBV5-5, the J call TRBJ2-7, with D hard to call. The CDR3 has 15 amino acids. Germline CDR1 is SGHKS and CDR2 is YYEKEE (reference sequence). V was clipped by 1 base and J by 3 bases, with 14 bases between them. CDR3 protein: CASSLMSQIDYEQYF. The CDR3 coding sequence is TGTGCCAGCAGCTTGATGTCCCAAATCGACTACGAGCAGTACTTC.

This clonotype was observed a few times. J is TRBJ2-7 and V is TRBV7-9, with D perhaps given as TRBD1 or TRBD2 (6 bases each). Trimming took 5 bases from V and 7 from J, leaving 15 bases between them. Germline assignment: CDR1 SEHNR and CDR2 FQNEAQ (reference sequence). The CDR3 sequence is 13 residues long. The DNA for the CDR3 is TGTGCCAGCAGCCCCCCGGGGGCGAGTGAGCAGTACTTC. This codes for CASSPPGASEQYF.

This clonotype was recorded many times. V is TRBV4-1 and J is TRBJ2-7; 10 bases fit TRBD2. The CDR3 is made up of 15 amino acids. Germline trimming cut 4 bases from V and 6 bases from J; bases unmatched to any gene: 9. Germline V gives CDR1 MGHRA, CDR2 YSYEKL. This CDR3 reads CASSLTGTSETEQYF. Here the CDR3 DNA reads TGCGCCAGCAGCCTGACAGGGACTAGCGAAACCGAGCAGTACTTC.

This clonotype turned up a few times. The genes are TRBV5-5 and TRBJ2-7, with a weak D call TRBD1 (5 bases). The V gene's germline CDR1 is SGHKS and CDR2 YYEKEE (reference sequence). Trimming took 1 base from V and 5 from J, leaving 13 bases between them. CDR3 length equals 14 residues. The CDR3 nucleotides are TGTGCCAGCAGCTTGTGGCAGGGAAACGACGAGCAGTACTTC. It specifies CASSLWQGNDEQYF.

CDR3 sequence: CASTFHNAGGKEGYTF. The CDR3 DNA follows: TGTGCCAGCACCTTCCACAACGCGGGGGGGAAAGAGGGCTACACCTTC. The chain employs TRBV27 and TRBJ1-2, with a tentative D call TRBD1 (5 bases). Trimming cost V 7 bases and J 8 bases, with 26 bases left between them. There are 16 residues in the CDR3. Germline values: CDR1 MNHEY, CDR2 SMNVEV (reference sequence).

There are a few counts of this clonotype. CDR3 sequence (DNA): TGTGCCAGCAGCTTAGCGGGGGGGGCATCAGAGACCCAGTACTTC. Translated: CASSLAGGASETQYF. This chain joins TRBV7-8 and TRBJ2-5, with D perhaps TRBD2 (7 bases). With 0 bases removed from V and 4 bases from J, the gap between germline ends came to 12 bases. This CDR3 is 15 amino acids long. Per the germline V gene, CDR1 is SGHVS and CDR2 is FQNEAQ. The full variable domain, its missing parts supplied by reference TRBV7-8 and TRBJ2-5, is GAGVSQSPRYKVAKRGQDVALRCDPISGHVSLFWYQQALGQGPEFLTYFQNEAQLDKSGLPSDRFFAERPEGSVSTLKIQRTQQEDSAVYLCASSLAGGASETQYFGPGTRLLVL.

This clonotype was seen a few times. The V call is TRBV3-1, the J call TRBJ2-1, with D perhaps being TRBD1 or TRBD2 (6 bases each). Per the germline V gene, CDR1 is LGHDT and CDR2 is YNNKEL (reference sequence). This CDR3 contains 16 residues. V was shortened by 0 bases and J by 3 bases, with 12 bases between the two germline ends. This CDR3 reads CASSQESGAFYNEQFF. The CDR3 DNA sequence: TGTGCCAGCAGCCAAGAGTCGGGGGCCTTCTACAATGAGCAGTTCTTC.

This clonotype was observed many times. This sequence joins TRBV24-1 and TRBJ2-3; weak D call: TRBD1 (5 bases). Germline V gene data show CDR1 as KGHDR and CDR2 as SFDVKD. The CDR3 length is 16 residues. Trimming stripped 4 bases from V and 1 base from J, with 14 bases between. Written as DNA, the CDR3 is TGTGCCACCAGTGACAGGGCCCAGTCCCGCACAGATACGCAGTATTTT. It codes for CATSDRAQSRTDTQYF.

In its sample, this clonotype was seen a few times. The gene calls are TRBV24-1 and TRBJ2-1, with D possibly matching TRBD2 (6 bases). In germline, CDR1 is KGHDR, CDR2 SFDVKD. The V and J ends lost 0 bases and 6 bases respectively, with 14 bases between them. CDR3 size: 16 residues. This CDR3 reads CATSDLRGSAPNEQFF. The CDR3 bases are TGTGCCACCAGTGATTTGCGGGGGAGCGCCCCCAATGAGCAGTTCTTC.

The rearrangement joins TRBV7-2 to TRBJ2-7; unclear D gene. V lost 5 bases to trimming and J lost 5 bases, with 13 bases between them. The CDR3 extends over 13 amino acids. Germline lookup yields CDR1 SGHTA and CDR2 FQGNSA. The CDR3 region has the DNA TGTGCCAGCAGCAACAGACTTAGTAACGAGCAGTACTTC. The encoded protein is CASSNRLSNEQYF.

This chain links TRBV7-9 with TRBJ2-5; the D gene is possibly TRBD1 (6 bases). Germline loops: CDR1 SEHNR, CDR2 FQNEAQ (reference sequence). The CDR3 extends over 16 amino acids. V was clipped by 3 bases and J by 1 base, with 15 bases between them. The CDR3, as DNA: TGTGCCAGCAGCTTCCCGGACAGACTACTCCAAGAGACCCAGTACTTC. Protein sequence: CASSFPDRLLQETQYF.

This clonotype showed up just a few times. CDR3 residues: CSVVLQGHEQFF. CDR3 DNA sequence: TGCAGCGTTGTGTTACAGGGGCATGAGCAGTTCTTC. The rearrangement uses TRBV29-1 and TRBJ2-1, with 7 bases aligning to TRBD1. Germline lookup yields CDR1 SQVTM and CDR2 ANQGSEA. Trimming took 4 bases from V and 8 from J; bases not matched to a gene: 5. The CDR3 has 12 residues.

This clonotype was recorded a few times. V is TRBV7-9 and J is TRBJ2-7; maybe TRBD1 (6 bases). This CDR3 has 16 residues. CDR1 and CDR2 from the germline V gene are SEHNR and FQNEAQ (reference sequence). The V and J ends lost 5 bases and 3 bases respectively, with 20 bases between them. This CDR3 reads CASSPTGPKAIYEQYF. CDR3 nucleotides: TGTGCCAGCAGCCCAACAGGGCCCAAAGCGATCTACGAGCAGTACTTC.

In this sample, this clonotype turned up many times. The rearrangement links TRBV7-9 to TRBJ2-1; D gene ambiguous. Between the trimmed V and J ends, which lost 1 base and 15 bases, there was a span of 25 bases. Germline values: CDR1 SEHNR, CDR2 FQNEAQ (reference sequence). The length of the CDR3 is 16 residues. In nucleotides, the CDR3 is TGTGCCAGCAGCTTAGAGATTGTTGGGTGGACCCCGTCGGGGTTCTTC. This sequence encodes CASSLEIVGWTPSGFF.

This clonotype was found a few times. This sequence joins TRBV5-1 and TRBJ2-1; 8 bases are a match to TRBD2. V lost 0 bases, J lost 6 bases, and 8 bases stayed unmatched. This CDR3 region has 16 residues. Germline lookup yields CDR1 SGHRS and CDR2 YFSETQ. The CDR3 nucleotides read TGCGCCAGCAGCTTGGCTGTCGGGGGGGCTCCCAATGAGCAGTTCTTC. It codes for CASSLAVGGAPNEQFF.

The chain employs TRBV20-1 and TRBJ2-5; TRBD1 or TRBD2 may be the D gene (6 bases each). The CDR3 is made up of 17 amino acids. V lost 1 base and J 2 bases, leaving 20 bases between the germline ends. Germline V lookup: CDR1 DFQATT, CDR2 SNEGSKA (reference sequence). The CDR3 DNA sequence: TGCAGTGCTAGAGGCGGGGACACGGGAAGAGGACAAGAGACCCAGTACTTC. It translates to CSARGGDTGRGQETQYF.